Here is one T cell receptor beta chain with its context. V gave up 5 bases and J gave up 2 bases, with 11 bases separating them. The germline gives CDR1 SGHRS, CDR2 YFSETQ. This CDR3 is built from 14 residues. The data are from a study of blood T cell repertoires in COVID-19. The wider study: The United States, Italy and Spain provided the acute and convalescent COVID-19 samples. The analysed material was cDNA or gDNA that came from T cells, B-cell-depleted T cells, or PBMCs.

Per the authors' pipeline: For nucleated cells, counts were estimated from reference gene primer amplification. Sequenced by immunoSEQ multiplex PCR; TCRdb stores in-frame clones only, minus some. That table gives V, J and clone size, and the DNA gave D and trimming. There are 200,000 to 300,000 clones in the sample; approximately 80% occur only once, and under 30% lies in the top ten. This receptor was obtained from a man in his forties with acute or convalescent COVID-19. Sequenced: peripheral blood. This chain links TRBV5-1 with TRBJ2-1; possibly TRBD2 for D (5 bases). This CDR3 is CASSRGEAYNEQFF. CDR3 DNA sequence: TGCGCCAGCAGTCGGGGAGAAGCCTACAATGAGCAGTTCTTC.